Sequencing of this TCR beta chain was carried out in a study of cytomegalovirus exposure and HLA in healthy donors. Study information: The 95 to 150 validation repertoires, a later analysis reported, used the same platform as the approximately 700 first-cohort repertoires. General observations from the study: Both high specificity and high sensitivity reportedly marked the classifier's diagnosis of cytomegalovirus status. That first-cohort TCR clusters tended to co-occur in the approximately 120 validation repertoires was found in a later analysis. Some TCR beta chains (164 of them) were listed as cytomegalovirus-associated.

About this clone: The antigen remains unidentified.

TCRdb's copy holds only in-frame clones and misses some; the assay was immunoSEQ multiplex PCR. This sample has 43,000 or so clones, with roughly nine tenths found just once. The CDR3 has 17 amino acids. Germline lookup yields CDR1 MDHEN and CDR2 SYDVKM. The J segment lost 0 bases and the V segment lost 4 bases, leaving 9 bases of the junction unmatched. The sequencing sample was made of PBMCs. The V call is TRBV28, the J call TRBJ2-7; 10 positions agree with TRBD2. The sequence was collected from a man aged 18 to 30 in good health and CMV-seronegative. CDR3 DNA: TGTGCCAGCAGTTATGTAGCGGGAGGACTAAGCTCCTACGAGCAGTACTTC. It yields the protein CASSYVAGGLSSYEQYF.